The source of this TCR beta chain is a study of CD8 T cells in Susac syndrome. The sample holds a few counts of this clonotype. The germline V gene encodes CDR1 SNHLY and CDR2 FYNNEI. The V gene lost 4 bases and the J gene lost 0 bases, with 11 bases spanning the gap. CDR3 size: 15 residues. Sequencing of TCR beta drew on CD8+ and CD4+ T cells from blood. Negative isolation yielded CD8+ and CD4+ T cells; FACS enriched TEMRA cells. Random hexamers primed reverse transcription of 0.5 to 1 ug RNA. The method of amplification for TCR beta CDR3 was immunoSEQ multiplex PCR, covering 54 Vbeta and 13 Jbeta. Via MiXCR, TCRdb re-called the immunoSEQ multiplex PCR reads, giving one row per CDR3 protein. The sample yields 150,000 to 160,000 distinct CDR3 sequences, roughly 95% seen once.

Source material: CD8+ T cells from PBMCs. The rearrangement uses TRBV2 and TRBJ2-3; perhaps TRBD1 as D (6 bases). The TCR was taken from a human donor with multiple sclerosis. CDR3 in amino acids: CASSASGASTDTQYF. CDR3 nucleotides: TGTGCCAGCAGTGCCTCAGGGGCTAGCACAGATACGCAGTATTTT.